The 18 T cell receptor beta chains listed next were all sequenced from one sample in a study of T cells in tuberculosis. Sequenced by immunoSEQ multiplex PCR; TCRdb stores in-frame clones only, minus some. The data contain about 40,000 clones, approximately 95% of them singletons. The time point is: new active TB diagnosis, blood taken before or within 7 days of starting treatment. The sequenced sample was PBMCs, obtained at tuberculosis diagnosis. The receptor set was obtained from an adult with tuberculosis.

CDR3 sequence reads: CASSTPSGGWETQYF. In nucleotides, the CDR3 is TGTGCCAGCAGCACACCTAGCGGGGGGTGGGAGACCCAGTACTTC. The rearrangement joins TRBV9 to TRBJ2-5; 11 bases are shared with TRBD2. V dropped 4 bases and J dropped 5; count of bases not matched to a gene: 7. This CDR3 has 15 amino acids. Germline values: CDR1 SGDLS, CDR2 YYNGEE. The full variable domain, in which reference TRBV9 and TRBJ2-5 provide the parts outside the CDR3, is DSGVTQTPKHLITATGQRVTLRCSPRSGDLSVYWYQQSLDQGLQFLIQYYNGEERAKGNILERFSAQQFPDLHSELNLSSLELGDSALYFCASSTPSGGWETQYFGPGTRLLVL.

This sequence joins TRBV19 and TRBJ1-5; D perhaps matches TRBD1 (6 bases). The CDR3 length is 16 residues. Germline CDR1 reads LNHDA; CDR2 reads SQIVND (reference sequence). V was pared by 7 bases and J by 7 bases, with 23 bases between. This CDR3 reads CASTSSRTANLQPQHF. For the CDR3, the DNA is TGTGCCAGTACCTCGAGCCGGACAGCGAACTTACAGCCCCAGCATTTT.

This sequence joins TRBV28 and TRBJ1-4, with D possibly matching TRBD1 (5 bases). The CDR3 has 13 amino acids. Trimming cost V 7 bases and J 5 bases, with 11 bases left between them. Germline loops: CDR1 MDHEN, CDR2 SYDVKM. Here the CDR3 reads CASKSGANEKLFF. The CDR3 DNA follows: TGTGCCAGCAAGAGTGGGGCGAATGAAAAACTGTTTTTT.

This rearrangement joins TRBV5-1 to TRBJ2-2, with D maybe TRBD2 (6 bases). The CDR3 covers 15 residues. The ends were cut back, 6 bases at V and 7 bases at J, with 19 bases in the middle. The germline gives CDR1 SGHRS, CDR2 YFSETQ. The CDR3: CASTIPSGVDGELFF. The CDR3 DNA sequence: TGCGCCAGCACCATACCCTCGGGGGTAGACGGGGAGCTGTTTTTT.

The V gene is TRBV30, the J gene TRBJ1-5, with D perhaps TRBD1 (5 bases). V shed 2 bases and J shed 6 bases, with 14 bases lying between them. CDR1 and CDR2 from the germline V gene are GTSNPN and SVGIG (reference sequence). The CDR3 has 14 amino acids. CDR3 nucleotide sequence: TGTGCCTGGAGTACGCAGGGTTTTCCTCAGCCCCAGCATTTT. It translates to CAWSTQGFPQPQHF.

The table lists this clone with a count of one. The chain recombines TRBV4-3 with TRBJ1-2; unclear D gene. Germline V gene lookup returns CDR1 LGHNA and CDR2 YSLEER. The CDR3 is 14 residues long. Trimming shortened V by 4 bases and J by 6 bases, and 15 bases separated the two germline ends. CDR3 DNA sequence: TGCGCCAGCAGCCCGCGGGCCTCAATGGATGGCTACACCTTC. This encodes CASSPRASMDGYTF.

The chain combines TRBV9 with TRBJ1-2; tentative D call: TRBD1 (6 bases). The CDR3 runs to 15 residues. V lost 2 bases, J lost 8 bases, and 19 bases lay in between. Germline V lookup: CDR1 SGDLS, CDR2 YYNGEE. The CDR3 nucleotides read TGTGCCAGCAGCGTGGGCAATACAGGGATCAGCGGCTACACCTTC. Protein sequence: CASSVGNTGISGYTF.

CDR3 DNA sequence: TGCGCCAGCAGCGGAGGAACAGGGGCCGGGGAGCTGTTTTTT. Its translation is CASSGGTGAGELFF. The chain carries TRBV5-1 and TRBJ2-2; TRBD1 matches at 7 bases. This CDR3 has 14 residues. The germline V gene has CDR1 SGHRS and CDR2 YFSETQ. V lost 4 bases to trimming and J lost 6 bases; unmatched junction nucleotides: 6.

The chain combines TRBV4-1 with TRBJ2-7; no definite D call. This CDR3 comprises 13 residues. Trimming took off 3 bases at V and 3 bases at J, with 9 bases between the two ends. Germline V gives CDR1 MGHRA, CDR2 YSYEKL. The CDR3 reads CASSHNTNYEQYF. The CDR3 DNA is TGCGCCAGCAGCCACAACACGAACTACGAGCAGTACTTC.

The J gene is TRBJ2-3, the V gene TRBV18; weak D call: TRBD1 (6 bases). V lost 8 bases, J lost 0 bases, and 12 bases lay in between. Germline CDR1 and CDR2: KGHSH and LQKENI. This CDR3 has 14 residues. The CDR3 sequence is CASKQQGSTDTQYF. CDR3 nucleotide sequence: TGTGCCAGCAAACAGCAGGGGAGCACAGATACGCAGTATTTT.

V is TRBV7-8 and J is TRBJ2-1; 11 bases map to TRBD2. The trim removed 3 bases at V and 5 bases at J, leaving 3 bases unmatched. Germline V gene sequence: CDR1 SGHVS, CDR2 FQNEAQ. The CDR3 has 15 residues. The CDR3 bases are TGTGCCAGCAGCTTCCTAGCGGGGGGACACAATGAGCAGTTCTTC. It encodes CASSFLAGGHNEQFF.

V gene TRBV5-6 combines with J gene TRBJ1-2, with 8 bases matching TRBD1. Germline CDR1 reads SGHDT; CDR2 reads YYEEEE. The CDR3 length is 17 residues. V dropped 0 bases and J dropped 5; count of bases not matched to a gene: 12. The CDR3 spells CASSLGTAGTGVYGYTF. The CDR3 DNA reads TGTGCCAGCAGCTTGGGGACTGCGGGGACAGGAGTGTATGGCTACACCTTC. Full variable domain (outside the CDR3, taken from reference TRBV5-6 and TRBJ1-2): DAGVTQSPTHLIKTRGQQVTLRCSPKSGHDTVSWYQQALGQGPQFIFQYYEEEERQRGNFPDRFSGHQFPNYSSELNVNALLLGDSALYLCASSLGTAGTGVYGYTFGSGTRLTVV.

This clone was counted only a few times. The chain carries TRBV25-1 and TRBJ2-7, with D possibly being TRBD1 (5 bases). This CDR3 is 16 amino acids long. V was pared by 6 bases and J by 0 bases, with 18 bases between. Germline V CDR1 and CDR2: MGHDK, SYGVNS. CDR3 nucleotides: TGTGCCAGCAGCTCGCAGGGAAGGATAAGCTCCTACGAGCAGTACTTC. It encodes CASSSQGRISSYEQYF.

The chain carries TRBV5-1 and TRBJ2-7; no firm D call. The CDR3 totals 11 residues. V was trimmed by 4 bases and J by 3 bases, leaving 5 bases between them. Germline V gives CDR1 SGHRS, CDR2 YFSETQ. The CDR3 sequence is CASSQNYEQYF. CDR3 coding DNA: TGCGCCAGCAGCCAAAACTACGAGCAGTACTTC.

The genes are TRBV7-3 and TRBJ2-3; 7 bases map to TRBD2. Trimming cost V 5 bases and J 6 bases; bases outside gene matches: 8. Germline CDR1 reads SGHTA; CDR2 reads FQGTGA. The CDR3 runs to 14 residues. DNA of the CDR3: TGTGCCAGCAGCCCGGCAGCGGGGCAGGATACGCAGTATTTT. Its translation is CASSPAAGQDTQYF.

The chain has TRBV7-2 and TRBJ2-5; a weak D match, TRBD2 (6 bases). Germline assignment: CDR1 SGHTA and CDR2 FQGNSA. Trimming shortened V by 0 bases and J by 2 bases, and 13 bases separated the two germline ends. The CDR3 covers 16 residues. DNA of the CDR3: TGTGCCAGCAGCTTAGCTCCCGGGAGAATACAAGAGACCCAGTACTTC. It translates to CASSLAPGRIQETQYF.

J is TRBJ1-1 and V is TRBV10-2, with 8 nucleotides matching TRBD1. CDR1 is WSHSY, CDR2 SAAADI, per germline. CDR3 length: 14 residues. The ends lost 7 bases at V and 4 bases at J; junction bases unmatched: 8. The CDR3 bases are TGCGCCAGCAATTTCCAGGGGGCCCTCACTGAAGCTTTCTTT. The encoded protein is CASNFQGALTEAFF.

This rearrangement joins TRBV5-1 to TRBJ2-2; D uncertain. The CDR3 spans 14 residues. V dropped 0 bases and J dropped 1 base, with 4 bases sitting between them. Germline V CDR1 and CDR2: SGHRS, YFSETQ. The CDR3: CASSLGQNTGELFF. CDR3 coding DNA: TGCGCCAGCAGCTTGGGACAGAACACCGGGGAGCTGTTTTTT.